The source of this TCR beta chain is a study of T cell repertoires in cytomegalovirus infection. Study-wide context: Indications of both CMV infection and matching HLA type were provided by public TCR beta signatures. Points from the study as a whole: Dominant in the ex vivo response were TCR beta clonotypes restricted by HLA-C and specific for CMV. Frequencies of public TCR beta families were cumulated, and this identified carriers of CMV plus the relevant HLA.

The length of the CDR3 is 13 residues. The V gene lost 8 bases and the J gene lost 3 bases, with 10 bases spanning the gap. Germline CDR1 reads SGHTA; CDR2 reads FQGNSA. MiXCR was run by TCRdb on the reads, yielding one entry per CDR3 protein. The table shows roughly 54,000 distinct CDR3 sequences, with roughly a third occurring only once. This clonotype was recorded many times. Its matching antigen is unknown. The clonotype was recovered from a human donor in good health (CMV status not recorded). Some clones in this sample may be carry-over from other donors' samples. The chain combines TRBV7-2 with TRBJ1-4, with D possibly being TRBD1 (5 bases). Sequenced material: PBMCs, sequenced either directly or after in vitro stimulation (not recorded which). CDR3 residues: CASGQGANEKLFF. The CDR3 nucleotides are TGTGCCAGCGGCCAAGGGGCTAATGAAAAACTGTTTTTT. The full variable domain, in which reference TRBV7-2 and TRBJ1-4 provide the parts outside the CDR3, is GAGVSQSPSNKVTEKGKDVELRCDPISGHTALYWYRQSLGQGLEFLIYFQGNSAPDKSGLPSDRFSAERTGGSVSTLTIQRTQQEDSAVYLCASGQGANEKLFFGSGTQLSVL.